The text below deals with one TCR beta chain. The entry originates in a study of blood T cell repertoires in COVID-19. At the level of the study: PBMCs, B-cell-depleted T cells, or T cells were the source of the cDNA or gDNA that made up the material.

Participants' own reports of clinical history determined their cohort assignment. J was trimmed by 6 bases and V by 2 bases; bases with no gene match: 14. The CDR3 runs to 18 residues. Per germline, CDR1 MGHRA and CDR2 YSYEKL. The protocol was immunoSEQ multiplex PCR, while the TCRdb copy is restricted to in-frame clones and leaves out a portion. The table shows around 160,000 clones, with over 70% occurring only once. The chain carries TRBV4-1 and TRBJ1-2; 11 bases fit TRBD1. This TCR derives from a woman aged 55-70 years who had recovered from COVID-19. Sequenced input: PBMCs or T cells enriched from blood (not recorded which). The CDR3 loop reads CASSQLVVGTGGRNGYTF. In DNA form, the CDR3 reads TGCGCCAGCAGCCAACTCGTCGTCGGGACAGGGGGTCGGAATGGCTACACCTTC.